Below are 20 T cell receptor beta chains sequenced from a single sample in a study of blood T cell repertoires in COVID-19. Repertoires were generated with immunoSEQ multiplex PCR, while TCRdb's copy carries only in-frame clones and drops some. The sample contains fewer than 300,000 clones, approximately 85% of which appear only once. The specimen sequenced was PBMCs or T cells enriched from blood (not recorded which). The receptors were sampled from a woman in her 30s who had recovered from COVID-19.

This chain uses TRBV3-1 (or the pseudogene TRBV3-2) with TRBJ1-1, with no clear D. Trimming shortened V by 4 bases and J by 3 bases, and 9 bases separated the two germline ends. This CDR3 is 13 amino acids long. Germline V gene sequence: CDR1 LGHDT, CDR2 YNNKEL (reference sequence). The CDR3 region has the DNA TGTGCCAGCAGCCCTCGGGTCTACACTGAAGCTTTCTTT. It yields the protein CASSPRVYTEAFF.

This clone appeared a single time. J is TRBJ2-3 and V is TRBV7-9; possibly TRBD1 for D (5 bases). V gave up 8 bases and J gave up 5 bases, with 23 bases separating them. Germline CDR1 SEHNR, CDR2 FQNEAQ (reference sequence). The CDR3 runs 16 residues. DNA of the CDR3: TGTGCCAGCCTTATGGGATCGGTTATAGGGGAAGATACGCAGTATTTT. Its translation: CASLMGSVIGEDTQYF.

The chain uses TRBV9 and TRBJ2-7; D is possibly TRBD1 (5 bases). The CDR3 is made up of 13 amino acids. Trimming took 7 bases from V and 4 from J, leaving 15 bases between them. From germline, CDR1 is SGDLS and CDR2 YYNGEE. DNA for the CDR3: TGTGCCAGCGGGGCAGGGCTCGGGTACGAGCAGTACTTC. Protein sequence: CASGAGLGYEQYF.

The chain combines TRBV5-5 with TRBJ1-5; TRBD1 aligns across 8 bases. Losses at the gene ends were 2 bases for V and 6 bases for J; bases not matched to a gene: 4. Germline assignment: CDR1 SGHKS and CDR2 YYEKEE (reference sequence). This CDR3 has 14 amino acids. Here the CDR3 DNA reads TGTGCCAGCAGCTTTGGACAGGGCCCTCAGCCCCAGCATTTT. This codes for CASSFGQGPQPQHF.

The V and J genes are TRBV15 and TRBJ1-1, with TRBD1 matching over 8 bases. There are 14 residues in the CDR3. The germline V gene has CDR1 LNHNV and CDR2 YYDKDF (reference sequence). V dropped 1 base and J dropped 7; count of bases not matched to a gene: 5. CDR3 sequence (DNA): TGTGCCACCAGCAGAGGCAGGGGGCGGGGTGAAGCTTTCTTT. As protein: CATSRGRGRGEAFF. Supplemented by reference TRBV15 and TRBJ1-1, the full variable domain reads DAMVIQNPRYQVTQFGKPVTLSCSQTLNHNVMYWYQQKSSQAPKLLFHYYDKDFNNEADTPDNFQSRRPNTSFCFLDIRSPGLGDTAMYLCATSRGRGRGEAFFGQGTRLTVV.

V usage is TRBV9 and J usage is TRBJ1-4, with D unclear. Trimming shortened V by 0 bases and J by 0 bases, and 9 bases separated the two germline ends. CDR3 length: 16 residues. Looked up from germline, CDR1 is SGDLS and CDR2 is YYNGEE. CDR3 sequence: CASSVDQFATNEKLFF. In nucleotides, the CDR3 is TGTGCCAGCAGCGTAGACCAGTTCGCAACTAATGAAAAACTGTTTTTT.

The chain has TRBV5-1 and TRBJ2-2; 7 bases are a match to TRBD1. This CDR3 has 15 residues. The V segment lost 4 bases and the J segment 6 bases; nucleotides outside the gene matches: 9. The germline V gene encodes CDR1 SGHRS and CDR2 YFSETQ. Here the CDR3 DNA reads TGCGCCAGCAGCCTGGGACAGCTGAATCCCGGGGAGCTGTTTTTT. Translated: CASSLGQLNPGELFF.

The CDR3 spells CASSSTQGQPQHF. As DNA, the CDR3 is TGTGCCAGCAGCTCAACTCAGGGTCAGCCCCAGCATTTT. This sequence joins TRBV5-6 and TRBJ1-5, with D perhaps TRBD1 (5 bases). The CDR3 is 13 amino acids. The germline V gene has CDR1 SGHDT and CDR2 YYEEEE. With 3 bases removed from V and 6 bases from J, the gap between germline ends came to 10 bases.

The chain combines TRBV28 with TRBJ1-1, with TRBD1 matching 10 bases. The V segment lost 5 bases and the J segment 4 bases; nucleotides outside the gene matches: 1. The germline CDR1 and CDR2 sequences are MDHEN and SYDVKM. The CDR3 has 13 amino acids. In DNA, the CDR3 is TGTGCCAGCAGTGGGACAGGGGTCACTGAAGCTTTCTTT. This translates into CASSGTGVTEAFF.

V gene TRBV18 combines with J gene TRBJ1-3; 7 nucleotides match TRBD1. This CDR3 spans 16 amino acids. Per germline, CDR1 KGHSH and CDR2 LQKENI. J lost 2 bases, V lost 3 bases, and 7 bases had no gene match. CDR3 bases: TGTGCCAGCTCACCTTCGACAGGGACGACTGGAAACACCATATATTTT. It is translated as CASSPSTGTTGNTIYF.

J is TRBJ1-5 and V is TRBV19, with 11 positions matching TRBD1. After removal of 6 bases from V and 1 base from J, the junction contained 11 bases not matched to a gene. The germline gives CDR1 LNHDA, CDR2 SQIVND (reference sequence). The CDR3 runs to 18 residues. CDR3 loop: CASRMPGQGAGSNQPQHF. The CDR3 DNA reads as TGTGCCAGTAGAATGCCTGGACAGGGGGCTGGGAGCAATCAGCCCCAGCATTTT.

This chain connects TRBV7-8 to TRBJ2-7; 7 nucleotides agree with TRBD1. This CDR3 comprises 13 residues. J lost 0 bases, V lost 5 bases, and 1 base had no gene match. Per germline, CDR1 SGHVS and CDR2 FQNEAQ. The CDR3 coding sequence is TGTGCCAGCAGCAGGGGGCCCTCCTACGAGCAGTACTTC. It specifies CASSRGPSYEQYF.

The chain carries TRBV19 and TRBJ1-1; D remains unclear. The CDR3 has 12 amino acids. V lost 5 bases and J 10 bases, leaving 14 bases between the germline ends. Per the germline V gene, CDR1 is LNHDA and CDR2 is SQIVND (reference sequence). CDR3 sequence: CASSLSLHGAFF. CDR3 bases: TGTGCCAGTAGTTTATCTCTCCACGGAGCTTTCTTT.

V usage is TRBV30 and J usage is TRBJ2-1; weak D call: TRBD2 (7 bases). Trimming removed 1 base at V and 7 bases at J, with 14 bases between. The CDR3 has 14 amino acids. From germline, CDR1 is GTSNPN and CDR2 SVGIG (reference sequence). For the CDR3, the DNA is TGTGCCTGGAGTGGTGGGGGGGCCACAAATGAGCAGTTCTTC. Translation gives CAWSGGGATNEQFF.

The gene calls are TRBV19 and TRBJ2-3, with a tentative D call TRBD2 (6 bases). Germline assignment: CDR1 LNHDA and CDR2 SQIVND (reference sequence). The CDR3 contains 16 residues. Trimming left V 5 bases short and J 6 bases short, with 21 bases between. The chain's CDR3 is CASSSRGLPLPDTQYF. The CDR3, as DNA: TGTGCCAGTAGTTCGAGGGGACTTCCTCTCCCCGATACGCAGTATTTT.

CDR3 in DNA: TGTGCCAGCAGCCAGATAGGGAGCGGCGAGCAGTACTTC. Translation: CASSQIGSGEQYF. This chain uses TRBV3-1 (or the pseudogene TRBV3-2) with TRBJ2-7; tentatively, D is TRBD2 (5 bases). This CDR3 is built from 13 residues. Trimming shortened V by 3 bases and J by 6 bases, and 12 bases separated the two germline ends. CDR1 is LGHDT and CDR2 is YNNKEL in the germline V gene (reference sequence).

The rearrangement joins TRBV9 to TRBJ2-3; 10 nucleotides agree with TRBD2. Germline assignment: CDR1 SGDLS and CDR2 YYNGEE. There are 16 residues in the CDR3. V dropped 0 bases and J dropped 2; count of bases not matched to a gene: 3. CDR3 region: CASSVASGSYTDTQYF. The CDR3 DNA reads TGTGCCAGCAGCGTAGCTAGCGGGAGCTACACAGATACGCAGTATTTT.

This clone showed up just a few times. The CDR3 bases are TGTGCCAGCAGCGTAGGACAGGGTGGAGAAAAACTGTTTTTT. It yields the protein CASSVGQGGEKLFF. This chain links TRBV9 with TRBJ1-4; TRBD1 matches at 7 bases. The CDR3 is made up of 14 amino acids. After removal of 0 bases from V and 8 bases from J, the junction contained 4 bases not matched to a gene. CDR1 and CDR2 (germline): SGDLS, YYNGEE.

CDR3 bases: TGTGCCAGTAATAATATGGAGAGCACTGAAGCTTTCTTT. Amino acids: CASNNMESTEAFF. The J gene is TRBJ1-1, the V gene TRBV19; unclear D gene. The germline V and J ends were trimmed by 7 bases and 4 bases, with 13 bases remaining between them. CDR3 size: 13 residues. The germline V gene encodes CDR1 LNHDA and CDR2 SQIVND (reference sequence).

This CDR3 reads CATSISPLLSNQPQHF. DNA for the CDR3: TGTGCCACCAGCATTAGCCCTCTCCTTAGCAATCAGCCCCAGCATTTT. The chain links TRBV15 to TRBJ1-5; D not resolved. The germline V and J ends were trimmed by 4 bases and 0 bases, with 13 bases remaining between them. Germline CDR1 and CDR2: LNHNV and YYDKDF (reference sequence). The CDR3 runs 16 residues.